This TCR beta chain was captured by sequencing in a study of T cells in Graves' hyperthyroidism and ophthalmopathy. From RNA transcripts, TCR beta CDR3 regions were amplified. The TCR CDR3 was amplified in a first-round RT-PCR using the HTBI primer set. MiXCR, applied by TCRdb to the multiplex PCR reads, yields one record per CDR3 protein. The table lists under 350,000 distinct CDR3 sequences, 10% to 15% of them singletons. CDR3 length: 15 amino acids. Per the germline V gene, CDR1 is SGDLS and CDR2 is YYNGEE. Unmatched junction bases numbered 4, after V lost 0 bases and J lost 1 base. This clonotype was counted ten times or more. Before ophthalmopathy appeared, progressors gave blood at initial hyperthyroidism diagnosis. It was less than 13 ml of fresh peripheral blood that supplied the PBMCs.

Source material: blood. The TCR sequence derives from a woman in her 30s with Graves' hyperthyroidism that later progressed to Graves' ophthalmopathy. V gene TRBV9 combines with J gene TRBJ2-7, with 7 bases identical to TRBD1. The CDR3 DNA reads TGTGCCAGCAGCGTAGATGGCAGGGGGTCCTACGAGCAGTACTTC. It codes for CASSVDGRGSYEQYF.